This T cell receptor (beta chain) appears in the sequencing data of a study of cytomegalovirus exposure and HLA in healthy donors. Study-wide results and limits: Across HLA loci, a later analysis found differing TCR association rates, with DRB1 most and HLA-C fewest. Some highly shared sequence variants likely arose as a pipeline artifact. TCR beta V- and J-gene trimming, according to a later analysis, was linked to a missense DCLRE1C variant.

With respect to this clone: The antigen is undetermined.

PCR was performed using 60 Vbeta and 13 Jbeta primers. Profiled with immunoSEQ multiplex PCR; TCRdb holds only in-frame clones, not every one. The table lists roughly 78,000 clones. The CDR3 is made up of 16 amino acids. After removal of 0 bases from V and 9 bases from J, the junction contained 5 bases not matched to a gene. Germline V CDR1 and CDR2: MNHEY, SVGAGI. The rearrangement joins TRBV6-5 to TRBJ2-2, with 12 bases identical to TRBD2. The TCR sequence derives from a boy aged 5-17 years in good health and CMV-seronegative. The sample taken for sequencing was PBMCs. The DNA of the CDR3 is TGTGCCAGCAGTTACTCCGCTAGCGGGAGGGCCCGGGAGCTGTTTTTT. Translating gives CASSYSASGRARELFF.